The source of this T cell receptor beta chain is a study of T cell responses to AZD1222 COVID-19 vaccine (dated by TCRdb to about 2021). Turning to the overall study: TCR sequencing covered more than 230 trial participants: some 210 given two doses of AZD1222 and approximately 26 given two doses of MenACWY control vaccine. Trial participants were enrolled by age into subgroups of 18-55, 56-69 and 70-plus years, and around 140, 26 and 57 TCR-sequenced participants, respectively, were included in these subgroups. Study-level results and caveats: The whole spike protein was spanned by vaccine-associated CD4 TCRs, and dominant responses were seen in regions 160-218 and 743-854. Epitopes outside the regions mutated in the B.1.351 and B.1.1.7 variants were reportedly recognized by nearly half of the unique spike-specific TCRs. Because no samples from the day 14 peak response were available, repertoires could be characterized only after the peak T cell response. Only five to seven AZD1222 recipients were SARS-CoV-2 seropositive at baseline, limiting conclusions about previously exposed vaccinees. A significant rise in spike-specific TCR breadth and depth was observed after two AZD1222 doses relative to day 0 and relative to MenACWY recipients. The 56-69-year group was small, and its depth increase did not reach significance, likely because of low power. Most participants were white British and females outnumbered males, and the authors suggested that clonal diversity may have been underestimated.

This clone has only a few counts. Its recognized antigen is unknown. The sample holds no much larger clone one base away, and base qualities are not on file. According to the study, the label for this sample's time point signals: about 28 days (+/-7) after the second vaccine dose. AZD1222 recipients with second doses at about 4 weeks or about 12 weeks were pooled, because spike-specific TCR depth and breadth did not differ between schedules. The vaccinee samples were drawn from two UK trials, COV001 and COV002, one of which was a single-blind randomized controlled phase 2/3 trial testing AZD1222 (ChAdOx1 nCoV-19) in healthy adults. Trial participant PBMC samples were collected at day 0 and day 28 after the second dose for TCRbeta chain sequencing. The CDR3 regions of human TCRbeta chains were analyzed by immunosequencing. The published analysis was carried out like this. Repertoire TCRs were matched against a reference library of SARS-CoV-2-specific TCRs generated with the MIRA antigen-specificity platform. Breadth meant the fraction of unique TCRs that were SARS-CoV-2-associated, whereas depth meant the fraction of total T cells that were SARS-CoV-2-associated. Using the MIRA data, each spike-specific TCR was mapped to the spike region that the TCR reacts to and placed in a CD4 or CD8 class. Log10-transformed breadth and depth values were compared by one-way ANOVA with Sidak's multiple comparisons tests. In its TCRdb copy, this immuneACCESS table keeps in-frame sequences only and misses some clones. Where compared with another copy, unresolved V genes explain less than half of these, and the others have no known cause. That table supplies the V and J calls and clone size; D and trimming were determined from the DNA. This sample is represented by about 110,000 clones; roughly nine tenths of them were singletons. The ten top clones hold 44% of the sample.

Including cysteine and phenylalanine, the CDR3 has 12 amino acids. Only CDR3 DNA remains: 36 bases, in frame from the first base. Trimming costs V 6 bases and J 5 bases, and their ends lie 7 bases apart. The receptor comes from an adult who received the AZD1222 COVID-19 vaccine. This specimen consisted of peripheral blood, obtained 28 days after the second AZD1222 dose. Recombination linked TRBV12-3 or TRBV12-4 to TRBJ1-4; no D gene can be assigned with confidence. The DNA reads as follows: TGTGCCAGCAGCCTCCTAAATGAAAAACTGTTTTTT. This yields the protein CASSLLNEKLFF.